This record covers a single T cell receptor (beta chain). No antigen is known for it. No clone much larger than this one lies a single base away; base qualities are absent. This sample was included in a study of cytotoxic CD8 clonotypes in ibrutinib-treated CLL (dated by TCRdb to the early 2020s). In terms of the full investigation: The cohort included roughly 15 treatment-naive and under 13 relapsed/refractory patients; approximately 17 were IGHV unmutated. Samples averaged approximately 240,000 productive templates and 90,000 to 95,000 productive rearrangements. Partial responses were observed in roughly 24 patients and complete responses in 2; after a median follow-up of around 68 months, remission was maintained in roughly 15 patients and progression was observed in approximately 12. Cryopreserved peripheral blood mononuclear cells were collected before treatment, at response, and at either disease progression or sustained remission. Every remission and progressive disease sample was obtained while ibrutinib was still being received by the patients. Longitudinal samples were obtainable from about 30% of the roughly 86 participants in the trial. Response samples were obtained after a median of around 11 months of treatment, with a range of about 6 to 40 months. Study-wide findings and limitations: At ibrutinib response clonality went up, during sustained remission it held steady, and at progression it dropped back toward baseline. At baseline, clonality was higher than in age-matched healthy donors and showed a strong correlation with circulating CD8+ T-cell counts. Lymph node repertoires were not examined, and the timing of sampling was not matched between patients in sustained remission and those whose disease progressed. Public clonotypes were rare and either contracted or stayed stable during treatment, and the rise in clonality at ibrutinib response reflected the expansion of private clonotypes.

The V end loses 2 bases and the J end loses 0 bases, and a stretch of 10 bases separates them. In the germline V gene, CDR1 corresponds to SGHTA and CDR2 to FQGNSA. The CDR3 runs 15 residues from the cysteine to the phenylalanine. Just CDR3 DNA is preserved here, 45 bases in frame from base 1. The time point label, as the study defines it: roughly 12 months on ibrutinib. For TCR beta library preparation, about 2.2 micrograms of genomic DNA was extracted from cryopreserved PBMCs. Longitudinal blood samples from CLL patients on ibrutinib monotherapy were analyzed using high-throughput TCR beta sequencing. The patients took part in an open-label, single-center phase 2 trial of ibrutinib monotherapy. Each clonotype received, on average, approximately 9.9x coverage in deep resolution sequencing performed on a MiSeq, where the target depth lay between 1 in 1 million and 1 in 200,000 T cells. The immunoSEQ hsTCRB Kit was used to generate TCR beta libraries. In the authors' own workflow: Data were analyzed with ImmunoSEQ Data Assistant and ImmunoSEQ Analyzer, with V, D and J genes assigned per IMGT definitions. Clonality, which ranges from 0 to 1, was calculated by subtracting the normalized Shannon entropy of productive rearrangement frequencies from one. Public clonotype analysis was restricted to overrepresented clonotypes comprising at least 0.05% of each patient's repertoire. Approximately 14 age-matched healthy donor repertoires from immuneACCESS served as clonality controls. The source is immuneACCESS, and TCRdb retained only in-frame sequences with V and J called. Part of the clones is not carried over; for the studies checked, unresolved V genes explain less than half of this, and the remainder is unexplained. V and J calls and clone size are given by that table; D and trimming were obtained from the DNA. For this sample there are more than 200,000 clones; 65% to 80% appear just once. Of the sample, roughly 5.8% falls within the top ten clones.

This receptor was identified in a human donor with chronic lymphocytic leukemia. This specimen was PBMCs, taken after 12 months of ibrutinib treatment. Recombination joined TRBV7-2 with TRBJ1-2, with a tentative D gene TRBD1 over 6 matching bases. The CDR3 corresponds to CASSLNGTPNYGYTF. In nucleotide form, the sequence is TGTGCCAGCAGCTTAAACGGGACACCTAACTATGGCTACACCTTC. The reference TRBV7-2 and TRBJ1-2 proteins fill in what lies around the CDR3, so the full variable domain reads GAGVSQSPSNKVTEKGKDVELRCDPISGHTALYWYRQSLGQGLEFLIYFQGNSAPDKSGLPSDRFSAERTGGSVSTLTIQRTQQEDSAVYLCASSLNGTPNYGYTFGSGTRLTVV.